The T cell receptor beta chain under discussion was sequenced for a study of T cell clones after liver transplantation. Looking at the study overall: Tolerant meant at least one year fully off immunosuppression without liver enzymes above twice normal.

Profiled with immunoSEQ multiplex PCR; TCRdb holds only in-frame clones, not every one. The sample gives tens of thousands of clones, nearly 95% of which show up once; 0.98% is in the top ten. This CDR3 has 14 amino acids. J gave up 4 bases and V 5 bases, and 7 bases lay outside the gene matches. Germline V gives CDR1 SGHTA, CDR2 FQGNSA. V gene TRBV7-2 combines with J gene TRBJ2-7; TRBD1 agrees at 8 bases. The sequence came from a human patient who received a liver transplant. T cells may partly derive from the graft donor. The material was CD4+ T cells from blood, obtained around 25 months after liver transplant. The CDR3 DNA reads as TGTGCCAGCAGCCGCGACAGGGGACCATACGAGCAGTACTTC. It specifies CASSRDRGPYEQYF.